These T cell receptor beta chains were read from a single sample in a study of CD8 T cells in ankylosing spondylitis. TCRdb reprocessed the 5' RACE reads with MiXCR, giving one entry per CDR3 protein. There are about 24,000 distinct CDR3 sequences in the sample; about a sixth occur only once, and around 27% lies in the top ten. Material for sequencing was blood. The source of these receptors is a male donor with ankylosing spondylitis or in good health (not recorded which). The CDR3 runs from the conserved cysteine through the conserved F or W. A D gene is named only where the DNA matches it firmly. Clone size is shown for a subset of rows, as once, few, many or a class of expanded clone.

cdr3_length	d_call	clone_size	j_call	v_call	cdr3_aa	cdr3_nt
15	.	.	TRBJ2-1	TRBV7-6	CASSLKGSSYNEQFF	TGTGCCAGCAGCTTAAAGGGCAGCTCCTACAATGAGCAGTTCTTC
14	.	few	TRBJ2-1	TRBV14	CASSPPTGNNEQFF	TGTGCCAGCAGCCCTCCGACAGGTAACAATGAGCAGTTCTTC
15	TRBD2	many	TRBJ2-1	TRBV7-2	CASRLLAGGHNEQFF	TGTGCCAGCAGGCTACTAGCGGGAGGGCATAATGAGCAGTTCTTC
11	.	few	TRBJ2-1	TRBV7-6	CASSPGYEQFF	TGTGCCAGCAGCCCCGGTTATGAGCAGTTCTTC
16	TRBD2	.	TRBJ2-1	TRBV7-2	CASSLAFHPAGDEQFF	TGTGCCAGCAGCTTAGCCTTTCATCCAGCGGGAGATGAGCAGTTCTTC
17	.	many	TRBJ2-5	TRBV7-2	CASSLRLVPIRSETQYF	TGTGCCAGCAGCTTAAGGCTAGTCCCAATCAGATCGGAGACCCAGTACTTC
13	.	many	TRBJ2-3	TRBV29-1	CSVDGRSTDTQYF	TGCAGCGTTGATGGTAGGTCCACAGATACGCAGTATTTT
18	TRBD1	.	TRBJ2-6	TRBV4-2	CASSPRTGDSSGANVLTF	TGTGCCAGCAGCCCCCGGACAGGGGATTCCTCTGGGGCCAACGTCCTGACTTTC
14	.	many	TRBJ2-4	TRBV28	CASSDLGVVDIQYF	TGTGCCAGCAGTGACCTGGGTGTTGTAGACATTCAGTACTTC
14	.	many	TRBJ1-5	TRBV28	CASSLDSGKQPQHF	TGTGCCAGCAGTCTTGACTCCGGCAAGCAGCCCCAGCATTTT
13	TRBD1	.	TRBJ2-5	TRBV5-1	CASREQGTQTQYF	TGCGCCAGCCGTGAACAGGGGACACAGACCCAGTACTTC
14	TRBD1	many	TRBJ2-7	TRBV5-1	CASSLVGGANEQYF	TGCGCCAGCAGCTTGGTAGGGGGCGCGAACGAGCAGTACTTC
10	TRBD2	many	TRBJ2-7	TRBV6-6	CASSGTKQYF	TGTGCCAGCTCCGGGACTAAGCAGTACTTC
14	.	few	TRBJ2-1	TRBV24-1	CATSVGGGPREQFF	TGTGCCACCAGTGTCGGGGGAGGTCCTCGGGAGCAGTTCTTC
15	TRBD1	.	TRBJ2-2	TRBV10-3	CAISGGQGITGELFF	TGTGCCATCAGCGGGGGACAGGGGATAACCGGGGAGCTGTTTTTT
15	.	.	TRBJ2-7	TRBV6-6	CASSSRLGSHYEQYF	TGTGCCAGCAGTTCCCGACTAGGCAGCCATTACGAGCAGTACTTC
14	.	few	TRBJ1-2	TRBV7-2	CASSSKNGQGGYTF	TGTGCCAGCAGCTCCAAGAATGGTCAGGGTGGCTACACCTTC
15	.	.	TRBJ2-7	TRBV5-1	CASSLVGTQIYEQYF	TGCGCCAGCAGCTTGGTTGGGACACAGATCTACGAGCAGTACTTC
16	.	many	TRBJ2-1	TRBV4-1	CASSQESLENYNEQFF	TGCGCCAGCAGCCAAGAAAGTTTGGAGAACTACAATGAGCAGTTCTTC
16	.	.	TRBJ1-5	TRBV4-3	CASSQSWANRGRPQHF	TGCGCCAGCAGCCAATCCTGGGCCAATCGTGGTAGGCCCCAGCATTTT
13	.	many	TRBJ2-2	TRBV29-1	CSVGQRGTGELFF	TGCAGCGTTGGACAGCGTGGGACCGGGGAGCTGTTTTTT
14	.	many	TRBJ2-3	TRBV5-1	CASSLGFNTDTQYF	TGCGCCAGCAGCTTGGGATTTAACACAGATACGCAGTATTTT
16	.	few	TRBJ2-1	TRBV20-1	CSAEPGRGETYNEQFF	TGCAGTGCTGAGCCCGGTAGGGGAGAGACCTACAATGAGCAGTTCTTC
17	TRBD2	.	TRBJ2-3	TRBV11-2	CASSLVGLAGNTDTQYF	TGTGCCAGCAGCTTAGTGGGGCTAGCGGGGAACACAGATACGCAGTATTTT